This T cell receptor (beta chain) emerged from a study of blood T cell repertoires in COVID-19. In the authors' workflow: Estimation of nucleated cell counts relied on the amplification of reference gene primers. Produced via immunoSEQ multiplex PCR; TCRdb's table is partial and in-frame only. The V and J calls and clone size are taken from that table; D and trimming were inferred from the DNA. The sample lists 250,000 to 300,000 clones, over 75% occurring once. The CDR3 runs to 13 residues. V lost 3 bases and J lost 4, with 9 bases in between. This TCR derives from a woman between 50 and 59 years old who had recovered from COVID-19. The sequenced sample consisted of PBMCs or T cells enriched from blood (not recorded which). J is TRBJ1-2 and V is TRBV12-3 or TRBV12-4; no clear D. In nucleotides, the CDR3 is TGTGCCAGCAGTTTTTCAGAGGGCTATGGCTACACCTTC. Translating gives CASSFSEGYGYTF.